This T cell receptor beta chain was sequenced for a study of identical twins. Germline values: CDR1 MNHNS, CDR2 SASEGT. Trimming left V 11 bases short and J 0 bases short, with 12 bases between. The CDR3 contains 13 residues. A universal primer binding site was introduced by template switching. The final cDNA contained unique molecular identifiers. TCRdb ran MiXCR on the 5' RACE reads and lists one entry per CDR3 protein. Of hundreds of thousands of distinct CDR3 sequences in the sample, around 6% are singletons; the top ten hold 1.5% to 2%. The sequence was obtained from a man between 18 and 35 years old in good health. The rearrangement links TRBV6-1 to TRBJ2-3; no clear D. The specimen was naive T cells sorted from blood. CDR3 DNA: TGTGCCTGCCAGGCGGAGAGCACAGATACGCAGTATTTT. Its translation is CACQAESTDTQYF.